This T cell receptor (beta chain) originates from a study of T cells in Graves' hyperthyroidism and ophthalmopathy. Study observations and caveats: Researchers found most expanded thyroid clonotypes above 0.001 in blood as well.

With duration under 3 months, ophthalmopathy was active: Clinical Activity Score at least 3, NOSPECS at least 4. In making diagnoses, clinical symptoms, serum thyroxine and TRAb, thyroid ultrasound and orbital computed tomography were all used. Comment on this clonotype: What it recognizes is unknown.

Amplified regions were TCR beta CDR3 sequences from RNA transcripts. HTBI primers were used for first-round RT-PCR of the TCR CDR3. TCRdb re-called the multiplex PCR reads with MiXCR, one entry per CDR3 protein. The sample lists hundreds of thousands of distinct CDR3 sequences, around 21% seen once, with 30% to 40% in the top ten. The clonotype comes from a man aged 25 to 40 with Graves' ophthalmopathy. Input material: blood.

The CDR3 here is CASSQAGTASSGNTIYF. CDR3 coding DNA: TGTGCCAGCAGCCAAGCCGGGACTGCGAGCTCTGGAAACACCATATATTTT. The genes are TRBV3-1 and TRBJ1-3; TRBD1 is a possible D gene (5 bases). This CDR3 is built from 17 residues. The germline CDR1 and CDR2 sequences are LGHDT and YNNKEL (reference sequence). V was shortened by 1 base and J by 0 bases, with 13 bases between the two germline ends.